A selection of T cell receptor beta chains follows, all from one sample in a study of T cells after yellow fever vaccination. One entry per CDR3 protein, called by TCRdb with MiXCR from the 5' RACE reads. The data contain about 400,000 distinct CDR3 sequences, approximately 6% of them seen just once; the ten biggest clones take up 15%. The sequencing used PBMCs, collected 5 days after the yellow fever booster vaccination. These TCRs come from a man aged 30 to 45 who received the YFV17D yellow fever vaccine. Both conserved end residues are part of each CDR3. Each record gives: D gene, J gene, V gene, clone size, CDR3 protein, CDR3 DNA. The D gene is left open where the match is weak. Clone size is stated in some rows and not others, as once, few, many or a class when expanded.

D gene: NA
J gene: TRBJ2-7
V gene: TRBV5-4
clone size: NA
CDR3 protein: CASSLVTGLEDEQYF
CDR3 DNA: TGTGCCAGCAGCTTGGTCACAGGGCTGGAGGACGAGCAGTACTTC

D gene: NA
J gene: TRBJ2-2
V gene: TRBV5-5
clone size: many
CDR3 protein: CASMHDRQWAGELFF
CDR3 DNA: TGTGCCAGCATGCATGACAGGCAATGGGCCGGGGAGCTGTTTTTT

D gene: NA
J gene: TRBJ2-2
V gene: TRBV20-1
clone size: NA
CDR3 protein: CSAVDGSNTGELFF
CDR3 DNA: TGCAGTGCTGTGGACGGATCGAACACCGGGGAGCTGTTTTTT

D gene: NA
J gene: TRBJ1-2
V gene: TRBV12-3/TRBV12-4
clone size: NA
CDR3 protein: CASSFSPGGNYGYTF
CDR3 DNA: TGTGCCAGCAGTTTTTCCCCAGGTGGAAACTATGGCTACACCTTC

D gene: NA
J gene: TRBJ1-2
V gene: TRBV2
clone size: few
CDR3 protein: CASSVNGLNSYTF
CDR3 DNA: TGTGCCAGCAGTGTTAACGGCCTTAATAGCTACACCTTC

D gene: TRBD2
J gene: TRBJ2-1
V gene: TRBV7-2
clone size: NA
CDR3 protein: CASFTGTSGRYNEQFF
CDR3 DNA: TGTGCCAGCTTTACCGGGACTAGCGGGAGATACAATGAGCAGTTCTTC

D gene: TRBD2
J gene: TRBJ2-1
V gene: TRBV20-1
clone size: NA
CDR3 protein: CSAGEWGLAGHEQFF
CDR3 DNA: TGCAGTGCTGGCGAGTGGGGACTAGCTGGCCATGAGCAGTTCTTC

D gene: TRBD1
J gene: TRBJ2-7
V gene: TRBV20-1
clone size: few
CDR3 protein: CSASGTGAREQYF
CDR3 DNA: TGCAGTGCATCCGGGACAGGGGCACGCGAGCAGTACTTC

D gene: NA
J gene: TRBJ2-7
V gene: TRBV12-3/TRBV12-4
clone size: NA
CDR3 protein: CASSLGPISSAEQYF
CDR3 DNA: TGTGCCAGCAGTTTAGGGCCAATTTCGTCCGCCGAGCAGTACTTC

D gene: TRBD2
J gene: TRBJ2-3
V gene: TRBV11-2
clone size: many
CDR3 protein: CASSFQGAGEEGDTQYF
CDR3 DNA: TGTGCCAGCAGCTTTCAAGGGGCGGGAGAAGAGGGAGATACGCAGTATTTT

D gene: NA
J gene: TRBJ2-7
V gene: TRBV6-2/TRBV6-3
clone size: many
CDR3 protein: CASSYTANYEQYF
CDR3 DNA: TGTGCCAGCAGTTATACAGCAAACTACGAGCAGTACTTC

D gene: TRBD2
J gene: TRBJ2-1
V gene: TRBV6-2/TRBV6-3
clone size: many
CDR3 protein: CASRTLAGLTEQFF
CDR3 DNA: TGTGCCAGCAGAACACTAGCGGGCTTGACGGAGCAGTTCTTC

D gene: NA
J gene: TRBJ2-5
V gene: TRBV14
clone size: many
CDR3 protein: CASSQLRDSKETQYF
CDR3 DNA: TGTGCCAGCAGCCAACTCCGGGACTCCAAAGAGACCCAGTACTTC

D gene: NA
J gene: TRBJ2-1
V gene: TRBV7-3
clone size: many
CDR3 protein: CASSAILVSEQFF
CDR3 DNA: TGTGCCAGCAGCGCCATTCTAGTGAGCGAGCAGTTCTTC

D gene: TRBD2
J gene: TRBJ2-5
V gene: TRBV11-2
clone size: many
CDR3 protein: CASSLVMTSGRVWETQYF
CDR3 DNA: TGTGCCAGCAGCTTAGTTATGACTAGCGGGAGGGTCTGGGAGACCCAGTACTTC

D gene: NA
J gene: TRBJ2-1
V gene: TRBV6-4
clone size: few
CDR3 protein: CASSDLANGAPQFF
CDR3 DNA: TGTGCCAGCAGTGACCTGGCGAATGGGGCTCCGCAGTTCTTC

D gene: NA
J gene: TRBJ2-1
V gene: TRBV4-3
clone size: few
CDR3 protein: CASSQMGGTGYNEQFF
CDR3 DNA: TGCGCCAGCAGCCAAATGGGGGGGACAGGTTACAATGAGCAGTTCTTC

D gene: TRBD1
J gene: TRBJ1-1
V gene: TRBV20-1
clone size: NA
CDR3 protein: CSARGLGGGTEAFF
CDR3 DNA: TGCAGTGCTAGAGGCCTAGGGGGCGGGACTGAAGCTTTCTTT

D gene: TRBD2
J gene: TRBJ2-7
V gene: TRBV3-1
clone size: NA
CDR3 protein: CASTPLSRGGGEQYF
CDR3 DNA: TGTGCCAGCACCCCCCTTAGTCGGGGGGGGGGCGAGCAGTACTTC

D gene: TRBD1
J gene: TRBJ1-3
V gene: TRBV2
clone size: few
CDR3 protein: CASKPGQRNTIYF
CDR3 DNA: TGTGCCAGCAAGCCGGGACAGAGAAACACCATATATTTT

D gene: TRBD2
J gene: TRBJ2-2
V gene: TRBV29-1
clone size: many
CDR3 protein: CSVVGGGASFGELFF
CDR3 DNA: TGCAGCGTTGTTGGCGGGGGGGCGAGTTTCGGGGAGCTGTTTTTT

D gene: NA
J gene: TRBJ2-5
V gene: TRBV5-1
clone size: NA
CDR3 protein: CASRPTGVETQYF
CDR3 DNA: TGCGCCAGCAGACCGACGGGGGTGGAGACCCAGTACTTC

D gene: TRBD1
J gene: TRBJ2-6
V gene: TRBV18
clone size: many
CDR3 protein: CASSAGGSGANVLTF
CDR3 DNA: TGTGCCAGCTCAGCAGGGGGATCTGGGGCCAACGTCCTGACTTTC

D gene: NA
J gene: TRBJ2-1
V gene: TRBV18
clone size: NA
CDR3 protein: CASSPPTPSSYNEQFF
CDR3 DNA: TGTGCCAGCTCACCACCGACACCTAGCTCCTACAATGAGCAGTTCTTC

D gene: TRBD1
J gene: TRBJ2-3
V gene: TRBV6-5
clone size: NA
CDR3 protein: CASSYGGQVTNTQYF
CDR3 DNA: TGTGCCAGCAGTTACGGGGGACAGGTTACGAATACGCAGTATTTT

D gene: NA
J gene: TRBJ2-7
V gene: TRBV7-7
clone size: many
CDR3 protein: CASSPDVTTYEQYF
CDR3 DNA: TGTGCTAGCAGCCCGGACGTTACAACCTACGAGCAGTACTTC

D gene: TRBD2
J gene: TRBJ2-2
V gene: TRBV5-1
clone size: NA
CDR3 protein: CASSLVVAGVSGELFF
CDR3 DNA: TGCGCCAGCAGCTTGGTGGTAGCGGGAGTCTCCGGGGAGCTGTTTTTT

D gene: TRBD2
J gene: TRBJ2-1
V gene: TRBV29-1
clone size: NA
CDR3 protein: CSVEDRASGNLYNEQFF
CDR3 DNA: TGCAGCGTTGAAGATCGGGCTAGCGGGAATCTCTACAATGAGCAGTTCTTC

D gene: NA
J gene: TRBJ2-5
V gene: TRBV23-1
clone size: NA
CDR3 protein: CASSRHPGRDNAFETQYF
CDR3 DNA: TGCGCCAGCAGTCGCCACCCCGGCCGGGACAACGCTTTCGAGACCCAGTACTTC

D gene: TRBD2
J gene: TRBJ2-5
V gene: TRBV5-1
clone size: NA
CDR3 protein: CASSLTGTRIQETQYF
CDR3 DNA: TGCGCCAGCAGCCTGACCGGGACTAGGATCCAAGAGACCCAGTACTTC

D gene: TRBD2
J gene: TRBJ2-1
V gene: TRBV6-2/TRBV6-3
clone size: few
CDR3 protein: CASSYMRASGRSEQFF
CDR3 DNA: TGTGCCAGCAGTTATATGCGGGCTAGCGGGAGAAGTGAGCAGTTCTTC

D gene: NA
J gene: TRBJ2-7
V gene: TRBV5-6
clone size: NA
CDR3 protein: CAMGPRWYEQYF
CDR3 DNA: TGTGCCATGGGCCCCAGATGGTACGAGCAGTACTTC